Listed here are 10 T cell receptor beta chains from one sample, sequenced in a study of beta chain features in type 1 diabetes. Isolated RNA was reverse transcribed in full, so expressed TCRB transcripts were sequenced. Profiled with immunoSEQ multiplex PCR; TCRdb holds only in-frame clones, not every one. This table has 140,000 or so clones, about a tenth appearing once. The sample taken for sequencing was central memory CD4+ T cells from blood. All receptors come from a man between 18 and 35 years old in good health.

This clone was detected ten times or more. The chain has TRBV29-1 and TRBJ1-3; 9 nucleotides align to TRBD1. The V gene end was trimmed by 6 bases and the J gene end by 8 bases; junction bases not matched to a gene: 8. This CDR3 contains 13 residues. CDR1 is SQVTM, CDR2 ANQGSEA, per germline. The CDR3 loop is CSVRDRERDTIYF. CDR3 sequence (DNA): TGCAGCGTCCGGGACAGGGAGAGGGACACCATATATTTT.

This clone was detected only a few times. The chain joins TRBV18 to TRBJ2-5; D gene uncertain. The DNA end is more similar to TRBJ2-7, so the J call may be wrong. This CDR3 is built from 14 residues. The germline V gene encodes CDR1 KGHSH and CDR2 LQKENI. CDR3 loop: CASSPPQPNYEQYF. The CDR3 DNA reads TGTGCCAGCTCACCACCCCAACCCAATTACGAGCAGTACTTC.

The V and J genes are TRBV6-5 and TRBJ2-7; a possible D gene is TRBD1 (6 bases). The CDR3 is 15 residues long. CDR1 and CDR2 (germline): MNHEY, SVGAGI. The V and J ends lost 2 bases and 1 base respectively, with 12 bases between them. CDR3: CASSYEAGASYEQYF. Written as DNA, the CDR3 is TGTGCCAGCAGTTACGAGGCAGGGGCTTCCTACGAGCAGTACTTC.

The chain couples TRBV27 to TRBJ2-7; 8 positions agree with TRBD1. V shed 4 bases and J 3 bases; nucleotides not matched to a gene: 5. Germline loops: CDR1 MNHEY, CDR2 SMNVEV (reference sequence). The CDR3 contains 14 residues. CDR3 DNA sequence: TGTGCCAGCAGTTCCGTTGGACAGGGCTACGAGCAGTACTTC. Translation gives CASSSVGQGYEQYF.

The V and J genes are TRBV11-3 and TRBJ2-2, with 8 bases identical to TRBD1. The CDR3 runs 14 residues. Germline assignment: CDR1 SGHNT and CDR2 YENEEA. After removal of 5 bases from V and 7 bases from J, the junction contained 6 bases not matched to a gene. CDR3: CASSPRGRIGELFF. CDR3 nucleotide sequence: TGTGCCAGCAGCCCCAGGGGGCGAATCGGGGAGCTGTTTTTT.

The chain combines TRBV2 with TRBJ1-2; D possibly corresponds to TRBD1 (5 bases). V was shortened by 8 bases and J by 5 bases, with 21 bases between the two germline ends. CDR3 length equals 15 residues. Germline V gene data show CDR1 as SNHLY and CDR2 as FYNNEI. CDR3 sequence reads: CASLGRPQGGYGYTF. CDR3 coding DNA: TGTGCCAGCCTGGGGCGGCCCCAGGGAGGGTATGGCTACACCTTC.

A single count supports this clone. The chain couples TRBV5-1 to TRBJ2-5; D is possibly TRBD1 (5 bases). The CDR3 is 16 amino acids. The V gene lost 0 bases and the J gene lost 2 bases, with 14 bases spanning the gap. From germline, CDR1 is SGHRS and CDR2 YFSETQ. CDR3 protein: CASSLGMGQRQETQYF. The CDR3 DNA reads TGCGCCAGCAGCTTGGGAATGGGGCAGCGTCAAGAGACCCAGTACTTC.

This clone was picked up a small number of times. The CDR3 sequence: CASSFGGGDTQYF. The CDR3 coding sequence is TGTGCCAGCAGTTTCGGGGGGGGAGATACGCAGTATTTT. The chain joins TRBV28 to TRBJ2-3; 8 bases are shared with TRBD2. J was trimmed by 5 bases and V by 3 bases; bases with no gene match: 1. Germline lookup yields CDR1 MDHEN and CDR2 SYDVKM. The CDR3 sequence is 13 residues long. The full variable domain, its missing parts supplied by reference TRBV28 and TRBJ2-3, is DVKVTQSSRYLVKRTGEKVFLECVQDMDHENMFWYRQDPGLGLRLIYFSYDVKMKEKGDIPEGYSVSREKKERFSLILESASTNQTSMYLCASSFGGGDTQYFGPGTRLTVL.

This clone was found a few times. This rearrangement joins TRBV18 to TRBJ1-5; D not certain. V lost 2 bases to trimming and J lost 4 bases, with 6 bases between them. This CDR3 has 13 residues. CDR1 KGHSH and CDR2 LQKENI come from the germline V gene. CDR3 in DNA: TGTGCCAGCTCACCAACATCGAATCAGCCCCAGCATTTT. Translating it yields CASSPTSNQPQHF.

The V gene is TRBV11-1, the J gene TRBJ2-5, with 9 nucleotides matching TRBD1. The germline V gene has CDR1 SGHAT and CDR2 FQDESV (reference sequence). J lost 6 bases, V lost 7 bases, and 9 bases had no gene match. This CDR3 has 14 amino acids. The DNA for the CDR3 is TGTGCCAGCACCACAACGGGACAGGGAAAGACCCAGTACTTC. This encodes CASTTTGQGKTQYF. Variable domain in full (rest from reference TRBV11-1 and TRBJ2-5): EAEVAQSPRYKITEKSQAVAFWCDPISGHATLYWYRQILGQGPELLVQFQDESVVDDSQLPKDRFSAERLKGVDSTLKIQPAELGDSAMYLCASTTTGQGKTQYFGPGTRLLVL.